This is a list of T cell receptor beta chains from one sample in a study of blood T cells in healthy people across ages. TCRdb processed the 5' RACE reads anew with MiXCR; each CDR3 protein has one entry. The sample contains 1.4 million to 1.5 million distinct CDR3 sequences, roughly 45% of which appear only once. The source material was blood. Receptors were obtained from a woman between 18 and 29 years old in good health. Each CDR3 is given with its conserved first and last residue. The D gene is left open where the match is weak. Clone size, where shown, is once, few, many, or a class for clones that have expanded.

j_gene | d_gene | v_gene | abundance | CDR3aa | CDR3nt
TRBJ2-3 | . | TRBV20-1 | . | CSATKPLSTDTQYF | TGCAGTGCTACGAAACCCCTTAGCACAGATACGCAGTATTTT
TRBJ2-2 | . | TRBV2 | once | CASGRDPQFFGELFF | TGTGCCAGCGGACGGGACCCTCAGTTTTTCGGGGAGCTGTTTTTT
TRBJ1-1 | . | TRBV6-5 | . | CASSYSGEVRGGEAFF | TGTGCCAGCAGTTACTCGGGGGAGGTGCGAGGTGGTGAAGCTTTCTTT
TRBJ1-4 | . | TRBV5-1 | . | CASSSGVTNEKLFF | TGCGCCAGCAGCTCAGGGGTGACTAATGAAAAACTGTTTTTT
TRBJ2-3 | TRBD2 | TRBV5-1 | . | CASGLAGPDTQYF | TGCGCCAGCGGGTTAGCGGGCCCCGATACGCAGTATTTT
TRBJ2-1 | . | TRBV10-3 | . | CAIMRDSYNEQFF | TGTGCCATCATGAGAGACTCCTACAATGAGCAGTTCTTC
TRBJ2-3 | . | TRBV6-5 | . | CASRDRGDTQYF | TGTGCCAGCAGGGATCGGGGAGATACGCAGTATTTT
TRBJ1-2 | . | TRBV27 | . | CATLIGRGSYGYTF | TGTGCCACACTTATAGGCCGGGGCAGCTATGGCTACACCTTC
TRBJ2-1 | . | TRBV7-2 | . | CASSLVGSSGEQFF | TGTGCCAGCAGCTTAGTGGGCTCCAGTGGTGAGCAGTTCTTC
TRBJ2-5 | . | TRBV4-1 | . | CASSLRRDLGETQYF | TGCGCCAGCAGCCTCCGCCGGGACCTGGGGGAGACCCAGTACTTC
TRBJ2-2 | . | TRBV7-3 | few | CASSFRTSPNGELFF | TGTGCCAGCAGCTTCCGAACTAGTCCAAACGGGGAGCTGTTTTTT
TRBJ2-3 | . | TRBV25-1 | few | CASRSWGTDTQYF | TGTGCCAGCAGGAGCTGGGGCACAGATACGCAGTATTTT
TRBJ2-1 | TRBD1 | TRBV24-1 | few | CATSATGTGASSSYNEQFF | TGTGCCACCAGTGCCACCGGGACAGGGGCAAGCAGCTCCTACAATGAGCAGTTCTTC
TRBJ2-5 | . | TRBV6-5 | . | CASSYRSDSGEQYF | TGTGCCAGCAGTTACCGGAGTGATTCGGGTGAGCAGTACTTC
TRBJ2-2 | TRBD2 | TRBV20-1 | . | CSARSTTSGTNTGELFF | TGCAGTGCTAGATCCACGACTAGCGGGACTAACACCGGGGAGCTGTTTTTT
TRBJ1-5 | . | TRBV6-6 | . | CASREQGPAGQPQHF | TGTGCCAGCAGAGAACAGGGACCCGCAGGTCAGCCCCAGCATTTT
TRBJ2-3 | TRBD2 | TRBV6-1 | many | CASSGGLAGGTDTQYF | TGTGCCAGCAGTGGAGGACTAGCGGGAGGTACAGATACGCAGTATTTT
TRBJ1-1 | . | TRBV5-1 | few | CASCPPENTEAFF | TGCGCCAGCTGTCCCCCAGAAAACACTGAAGCTTTCTTT
TRBJ2-1 | . | TRBV5-1 | . | CASSSNSISGYNEQFF | TGCGCCAGCAGCTCGAATAGTATTAGCGGATACAATGAGCAGTTCTTC
TRBJ1-1 | . | TRBV6-4 | . | CASSDSWSTEAFF | TGTGCCAGCAGTGACTCATGGAGCACTGAAGCTTTCTTT
TRBJ1-1 | . | TRBV18 | . | CASSPSEIHEAFF | TGTGCCAGCTCACCCTCCGAGATTCATGAAGCTTTCTTT
TRBJ2-5 | TRBD2 | TRBV7-2 | . | CASSPPGLARYNEQYF | TGTGCCAGCAGCCCCCCGGGACTAGCGCGTTACAATGAGCAGTACTTC
TRBJ2-1 | . | TRBV12-3/TRBV12-4 | few | CASSFSTALGDEQFF | TGTGCCAGCAGTTTCTCGACAGCCCTGGGGGATGAGCAGTTCTTC
TRBJ1-2 | . | TRBV3-1 | few | CASSPSSGLHGYTF | TGTGCCAGCAGCCCATCCTCAGGGCTACATGGCTACACCTTC
TRBJ2-3 | . | TRBV5-1 | . | CANSFVDTLYF | TGCGCCAACAGCTTCGTAGATACGCTGTATTTT
TRBJ2-7 | . | TRBV7-2 | few | CASSSSANRDASYNEQYF | TGTGCCAGCAGCTCAAGCGCGAACAGGGACGCCTCCTACAATGAGCAGTACTTC
TRBJ1-6 | . | TRBV12-3/TRBV12-4 | . | CASSVDISYSPLHF | TGTGCCAGCAGTGTAGATATATCGTACTCACCCCTCCACTTT
TRBJ2-7 | . | TRBV2 | . | CASKERETYEQYF | TGTGCCAGCAAAGAAAGGGAAACCTACGAGCAGTACTTC
TRBJ1-1 | . | TRBV7-9 | few | CASSLASFGPNTEAFF | TGTGCCAGCAGCTTAGCCAGCTTTGGGCCGAACACTGAAGCTTTCTTT